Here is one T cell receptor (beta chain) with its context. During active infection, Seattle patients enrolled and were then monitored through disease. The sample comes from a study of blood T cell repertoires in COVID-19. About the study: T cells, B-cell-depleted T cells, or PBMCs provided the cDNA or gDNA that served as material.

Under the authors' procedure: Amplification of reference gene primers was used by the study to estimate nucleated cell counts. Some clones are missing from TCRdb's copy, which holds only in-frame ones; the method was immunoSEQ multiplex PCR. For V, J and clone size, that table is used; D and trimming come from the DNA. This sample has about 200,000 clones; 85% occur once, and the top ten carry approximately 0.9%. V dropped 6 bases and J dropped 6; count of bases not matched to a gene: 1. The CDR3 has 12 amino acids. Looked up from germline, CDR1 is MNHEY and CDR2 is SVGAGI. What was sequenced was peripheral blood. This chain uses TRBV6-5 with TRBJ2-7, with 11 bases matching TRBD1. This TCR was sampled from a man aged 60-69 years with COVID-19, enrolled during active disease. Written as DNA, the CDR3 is TGTGCCAGCAGGGGACAGGGGGGCGAGCAGTACTTC. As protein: CASRGQGGEQYF.